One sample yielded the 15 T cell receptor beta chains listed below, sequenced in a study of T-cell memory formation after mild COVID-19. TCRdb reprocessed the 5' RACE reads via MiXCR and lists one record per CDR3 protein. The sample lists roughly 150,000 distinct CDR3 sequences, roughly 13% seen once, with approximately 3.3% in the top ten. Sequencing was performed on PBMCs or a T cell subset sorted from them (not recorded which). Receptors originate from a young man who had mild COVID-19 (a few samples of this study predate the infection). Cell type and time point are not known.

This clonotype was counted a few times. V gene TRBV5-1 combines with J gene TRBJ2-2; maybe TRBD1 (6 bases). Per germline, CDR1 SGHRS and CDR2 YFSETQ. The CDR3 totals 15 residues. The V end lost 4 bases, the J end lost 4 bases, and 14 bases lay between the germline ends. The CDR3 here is CASSPRQDPTGELFF. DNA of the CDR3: TGCGCCAGCAGCCCCAGACAGGACCCCACCGGGGAGCTGTTTTTT.

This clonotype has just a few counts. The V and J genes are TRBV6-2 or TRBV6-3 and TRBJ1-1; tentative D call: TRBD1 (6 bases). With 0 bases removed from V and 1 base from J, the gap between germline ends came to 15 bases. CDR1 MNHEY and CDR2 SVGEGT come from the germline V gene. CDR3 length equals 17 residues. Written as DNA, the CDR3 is TGTGCCAGCAGTTACTCGATGGGGGGCGACGGGAACACTGAAGCTTTCTTT. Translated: CASSYSMGGDGNTEAFF.

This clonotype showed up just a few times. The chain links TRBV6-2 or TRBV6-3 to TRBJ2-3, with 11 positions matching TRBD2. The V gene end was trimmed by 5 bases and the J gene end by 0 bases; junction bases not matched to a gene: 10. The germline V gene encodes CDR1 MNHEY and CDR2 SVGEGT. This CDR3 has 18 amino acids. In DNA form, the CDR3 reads TGTGCCAGCAGTCCGACCGGGACTAGCGGCGTAAGCACAGATACGCAGTATTTT. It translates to CASSPTGTSGVSTDTQYF.

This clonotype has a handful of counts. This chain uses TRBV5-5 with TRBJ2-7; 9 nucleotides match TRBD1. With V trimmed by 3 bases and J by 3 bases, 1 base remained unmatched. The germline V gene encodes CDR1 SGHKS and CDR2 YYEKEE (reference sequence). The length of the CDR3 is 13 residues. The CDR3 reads CASSWTGDYEQYV. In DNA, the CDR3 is TGTGCCAGCAGCTGGACAGGGGACTACGAGCAGTACGTC.

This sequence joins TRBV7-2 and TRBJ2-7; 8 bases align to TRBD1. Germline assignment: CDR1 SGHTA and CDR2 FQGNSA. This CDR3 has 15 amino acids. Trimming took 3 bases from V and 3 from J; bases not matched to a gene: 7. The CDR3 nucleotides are TGTGCCAGCAGCTTGGGGGACAGGAACTTCTACGAGCAGTACTTC. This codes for CASSLGDRNFYEQYF.

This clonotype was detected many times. The CDR3 loop is CASSTPGQGTDTQYF. For the CDR3, the DNA is TGTGCCAGCAGCACCCCGGGACAGGGCACAGATACGCAGTATTTT. The chain is built from TRBV5-6 and TRBJ2-3, with 8 bases that match TRBD1. Trimming removed 4 bases from V and 1 base from J; junction bases left unmatched: 5. The CDR3 extends over 15 amino acids. Germline loops: CDR1 SGHDT, CDR2 YYEEEE.

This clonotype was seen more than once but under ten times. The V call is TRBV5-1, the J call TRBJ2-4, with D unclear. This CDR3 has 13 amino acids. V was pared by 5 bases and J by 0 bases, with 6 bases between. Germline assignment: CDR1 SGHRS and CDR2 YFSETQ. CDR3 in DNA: TGCGCCAGCAGAAAGATAGCCAAAAACATTCAGTACTTC. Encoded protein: CASRKIAKNIQYF.

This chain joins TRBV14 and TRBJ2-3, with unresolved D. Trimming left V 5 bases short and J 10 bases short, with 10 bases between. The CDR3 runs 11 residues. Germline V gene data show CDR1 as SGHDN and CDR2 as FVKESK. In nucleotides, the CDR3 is TGTGCCAGCAGCTTCACTACGGCGCAGTATTTT. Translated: CASSFTTAQYF.

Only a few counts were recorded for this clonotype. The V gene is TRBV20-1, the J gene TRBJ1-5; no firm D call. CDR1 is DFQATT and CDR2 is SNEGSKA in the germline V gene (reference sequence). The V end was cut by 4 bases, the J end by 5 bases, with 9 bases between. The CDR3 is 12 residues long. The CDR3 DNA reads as TGCAGTGCTACGGATTACGATCAGCCCCAGCATTTT. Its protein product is CSATDYDQPQHF.

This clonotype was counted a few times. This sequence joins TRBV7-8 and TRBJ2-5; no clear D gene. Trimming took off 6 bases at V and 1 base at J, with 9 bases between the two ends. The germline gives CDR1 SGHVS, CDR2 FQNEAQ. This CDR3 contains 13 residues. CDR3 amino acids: CASRFRAQETQYF. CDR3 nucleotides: TGTGCCAGCAGGTTCCGGGCCCAAGAGACCCAGTACTTC.

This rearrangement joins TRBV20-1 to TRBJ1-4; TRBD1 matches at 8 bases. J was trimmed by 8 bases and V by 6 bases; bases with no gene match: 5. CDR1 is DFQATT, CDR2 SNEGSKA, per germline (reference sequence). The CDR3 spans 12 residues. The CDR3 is CSASQGGEKLFF. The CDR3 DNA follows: TGCAGTGCGTCACAGGGGGGAGAAAAACTGTTTTTT.

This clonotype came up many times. CDR3 protein: CASSLNREGEQFF. The CDR3 DNA follows: TGTGCCAGCAGCTTGAACAGGGAGGGTGAGCAGTTCTTC. This chain connects TRBV11-3 to TRBJ2-1; D perhaps matches TRBD2 (7 bases). V gave up 3 bases and J gave up 9 bases, with 12 bases separating them. CDR1 is SGHNT and CDR2 is YENEEA in the germline V gene. The CDR3 has 13 residues.

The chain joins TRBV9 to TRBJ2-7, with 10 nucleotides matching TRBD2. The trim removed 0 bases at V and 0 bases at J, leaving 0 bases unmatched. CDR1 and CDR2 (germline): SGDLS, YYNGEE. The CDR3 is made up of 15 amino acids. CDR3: CASSVGTSGSYEQYF. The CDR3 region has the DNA TGTGCCAGCAGCGTAGGGACTAGCGGCTCCTACGAGCAGTACTTC.

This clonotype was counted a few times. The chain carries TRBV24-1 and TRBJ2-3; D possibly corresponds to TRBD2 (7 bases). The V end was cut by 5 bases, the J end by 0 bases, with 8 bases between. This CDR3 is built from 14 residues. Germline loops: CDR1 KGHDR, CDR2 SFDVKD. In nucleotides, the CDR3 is TGTGCCACCAGTGGGGGGGGCAGCACAGATACGCAGTATTTT. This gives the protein CATSGGGSTDTQYF.

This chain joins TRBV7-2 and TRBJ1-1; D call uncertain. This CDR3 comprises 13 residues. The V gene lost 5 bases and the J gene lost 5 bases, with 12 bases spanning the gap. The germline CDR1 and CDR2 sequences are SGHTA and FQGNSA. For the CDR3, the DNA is TGTGCCAGCAGCAATCGACAAGAGACTGAAGCTTTCTTT. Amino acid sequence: CASSNRQETEAFF.